This T cell receptor beta chain was found in a study of blood T cell repertoires in COVID-19 (dated by TCRdb to about 2020). Background on the whole study: Samples covering the acute and convalescent phases of COVID-19 were provided by collaborators in the United States, Italy and Spain. A freely available public database, intended as a resource for researchers studying the immune response to SARS-CoV-2, is where the repertoires were released. Where available, HLA class I and class II types were taken from metadata supplied by the sample provider and were not determined by assay-based typing. The dataset comprised deeply sampled blood TCRbeta repertoires from subjects exposed to, actively infected with, or recovered from COVID-19. The prospective study material was composed of cDNA or gDNA derived from T cells, B-cell-depleted T cells, or PBMCs. Samples were obtained from the ongoing ImmuneRACE study (first 160 participants) and from 1,254 subjects provided by 6 global collaborators. Nearly every sample came with metadata listing a de-identified subject ID, COVID-19 status, age in years and sex. Points the paper makes about the study in general: Clinical and demographic metadata were provided uncurated, with the amount varying by source and participant.

The collaborating institutions used their own protocols to collect whole blood in K2EDTA tubes. For TCRbeta analysis, collaborator samples were shipped as frozen whole blood, as isolated PBMCs, or as DNA extracted from either sample type. This clone has a handful of counts. Its antigen has not been determined. No base quality values were provided; no much bigger clone lies one nucleotide off. CDR3 length: 14 amino acids, cysteine to phenylalanine. Only CDR3 DNA is held: 42 bases, read in frame from base 1. The immunoSEQ Assay, a bias-controlled multiplex PCR, was used to amplify TCRbeta CDR3 regions from genomic DNA. The authors' analysis ran thus. The number of nucleated cells in each sample was estimated by amplification of reference gene primers within the assay. To quantify the absolute abundance of each unique TCRbeta CDR3 rearrangement, sequence reads were collapsed and filtered. For each sample, productive Simpson clonality was calculated as the square root of Simpson's diversity index over productive rearrangements. TCRdb limited this immuneACCESS table to in-frame rearrangements with V and J called. A share of clones is missing; checked studies link under half to unresolved V genes, and the rest is unexplained. The V and J calls and the clone size are those of that table, but D and trimming were determined from the DNA. This sample gives approximately 170,000 clones in total; 80% to 90% of them show up just once. About a tenth of the sample is held by the ten biggest clonotypes.

The chain employs TRBV21-1 and TRBJ2-7; the table's D call, TRBD2, has no DNA check behind it. TRBV21-1 is given as a pseudogene. The clonotype originates from a human donor in a cohort sampled during active COVID-19. Sequencing was performed on peripheral blood. The sequence in DNA is TGTGCCAGCAGCCCACCGGGACTAGCGGTTGAGCAGTACTTC. Translation gives CASSPPGLAVEQYF.